This record looks at one T cell receptor beta chain sequence and its context. The antigen is undetermined. These data belong to a study of blood T cells in healthy people across ages. A J-beta primer mix and a sample-barcoded 5' primer were used in a second PCR of roughly 6 to 11 cycles. TCRdb processed the 5' RACE reads anew with MiXCR; each CDR3 protein has one entry. Among about 1.4 million distinct CDR3 sequences listed, roughly 60% were seen once. Extracted total RNA amounted to at least 6 micrograms for each sample. Study conclusions and caveats: The study found TCR beta diversity correlated strongly with naive T cell percentage.

Sequencing was done on a sample of blood. The sequence was obtained from a man between 18 and 35 years old in good health.

CDR3 DNA: TGCAGCGTCTCTGGGCAGGGGGTTAACTATGGCTACACCTTC. Protein product: CSVSGQGVNYGYTF. The chain has TRBV29-1 and TRBJ1-2; the match to TRBD1 covers 7 bases. Per germline, CDR1 SQVTM and CDR2 ANQGSEA. The CDR3 consists of 14 residues. Unmatched junction bases numbered 8, after V lost 6 bases and J lost 1 base. The complete variable domain, with remaining parts taken from reference TRBV29-1 and TRBJ1-2, reads SAVISQKPSRDICQRGTSLTIQCQVDSQVTMMFWYRQQPGQSLTLIATANQGSEATYESGFVIDKFPISRPNLTFSTLTVSNMSPEDSSIYLCSVSGQGVNYGYTFGSGTRLTVV.